The source of this T cell receptor (beta chain) is a study of blood T cell repertoires in COVID-19. For the study at large: T cells, B-cell-depleted T cells, or PBMCs supplied cDNA or gDNA.

Participants came from about two dozen US areas, aged roughly 18 to 90 years. Researchers sorted participants into cohorts using their self-reported clinical history. Germline trimming cut 0 bases from V and 1 base from J; bases unmatched to any gene: 0. This CDR3 contains 15 residues. From germline, CDR1 is SGHAT and CDR2 FQNNGV. Sequenced by immunoSEQ multiplex PCR; TCRdb stores in-frame clones only, minus some. The data hold about 480,000 clones, with about 85% observed a single time. The TCR originated in a woman aged 18-35 years with acute COVID-19. V is TRBV11-2 and J is TRBJ2-7; TRBD2 aligns across 10 bases. Sequencing used PBMCs or T cells enriched from blood (not recorded which). In DNA form, the CDR3 reads TGTGCCAGCAGCTTAGAACTAGCGGGATCCTACGAGCAGTACTTC. It specifies CASSLELAGSYEQYF.